The T cell receptor (beta chain) described here comes from a study of OX40 agonist ivuxolimab in advanced cancers. Study at large: Ivuxolimab was delivered to patients intravenously every 2 weeks at doses spanning 0.01 to 10 mg/kg. Every patient in dose escalation had hepatocellular carcinoma, melanoma, renal cell or head and neck cancer. Cohort: around 83% men, mean age approximately 66, aged about 20 to 79.

The V and J ends lost 5 bases and 6 bases, in that order; junction bases with no gene match: 8. The CDR3 is made up of 16 amino acids. Germline assignment: CDR1 SNHLY and CDR2 FYNNEI. Here immunoSEQ multiplex PCR was the method, and the copy in TCRdb shows in-frame clones only, minus some. The table includes approximately 65,000 clones, about 84% detected once. Any history of autoimmune disease or systemic immunosuppression disqualified patients. This rearrangement joins TRBV2 to TRBJ2-5; the match to TRBD2 covers 14 bases. The sequence was collected from an adult with an advanced solid tumor such as melanoma, head and neck, liver or kidney cancer. This material consisted of CD4+ or CD8+ T cells sorted from blood, taken in a trial of the OX40 agonist ivuxolimab. The CDR3 DNA is TGTGCCAGCAGTCGGACTAGCGGGGGGCCCCAGAAGACCCAGTACTTC. This codes for CASSRTSGGPQKTQYF.